A single sample is the source of the 20 T cell receptor beta chains below, sequenced in a study of blood T cell repertoires in COVID-19. Generated by immunoSEQ multiplex PCR, the TCRdb table keeps only in-frame clones and is missing some. The repertoire consists of some 260,000 clones, with about 90% occurring once and the leading ten covering under 1.5%. Sequenced: peripheral blood. The receptors originated from a man older than 75 with acute or convalescent COVID-19.

CDR3 nucleotide sequence: TGTGCCAGCTCACCACCAACAGGGGCGCTGGCCGCTTTCTTT. The encoded protein is CASSPPTGALAAFF. The J gene is TRBJ1-1, the V gene TRBV18; 7 bases fit TRBD1. V gave up 0 bases and J gave up 11 bases; unmatched junction bases: 9. CDR1 and CDR2 (germline): KGHSH, LQKENI. The CDR3 has 14 residues.

The rearrangement links TRBV5-1 to TRBJ2-7; no clear D gene. In germline, CDR1 is SGHRS, CDR2 YFSETQ. The ends were cut back, 0 bases at V and 1 base at J, with 11 bases in the middle. This CDR3 region has 15 residues. This chain's CDR3 is CASSLEPPISYEQYF. CDR3 nucleotides: TGCGCCAGCAGCTTGGAGCCCCCGATATCCTACGAGCAGTACTTC.

The rearrangement links TRBV11-2 to TRBJ1-2; weak D call: TRBD1 (6 bases). The V end lost 5 bases, the J end lost 3 bases, and 13 bases lay between the germline ends. Germline V gene sequence: CDR1 SGHAT, CDR2 FQNNGV. There are 14 residues in the CDR3. DNA of the CDR3: TGTGCCAGCAGCGTGGGAGGGGGGTACTATGGCTACACCTTC. Translated: CASSVGGGYYGYTF. The full variable domain, its missing parts supplied by reference TRBV11-2 and TRBJ1-2, is EAGVAQSPRYKIIEKRQSVAFWCNPISGHATLYWYQQILGQGPKLLIQFQNNGVVDDSQLPKDRFSAERLKGVDSTLKIQPAKLEDSAVYLCASSVGGGYYGYTFGSGTRLTVV.

The CDR3 reads CASSLGPGVPDTQYF. CDR3 sequence (DNA): TGTGCCAGCAGCTTAGGCCCGGGAGTACCAGATACGCAGTATTTT. The chain couples TRBV7-2 to TRBJ2-3, with D perhaps matching TRBD2 (6 bases). Germline CDR1 and CDR2: SGHTA and FQGNSA. Trimming stripped 1 base from V and 4 bases from J, with 12 bases between. The CDR3 is 15 amino acids. The full variable domain, in which reference TRBV7-2 and TRBJ2-3 provide the parts outside the CDR3, is GAGVSQSPSNKVTEKGKDVELRCDPISGHTALYWYRQSLGQGLEFLIYFQGNSAPDKSGLPSDRFSAERTGGSVSTLTIQRTQQEDSAVYLCASSLGPGVPDTQYFGPGTRLTVL.

The chain combines TRBV19 with TRBJ2-2; tentatively, D is TRBD2 (5 bases). V was clipped by 7 bases and J by 0 bases, with 15 bases between them. The CDR3 loop spans 16 amino acids. The V gene's germline CDR1 is LNHDA and CDR2 SQIVND (reference sequence). This CDR3 is CASTWGTGSNTGELFF. The CDR3 coding sequence is TGTGCCAGTACCTGGGGTACGGGGTCGAACACCGGGGAGCTGTTTTTT.

The CDR3 reads CASSLVGGSNQPQHF. The CDR3 bases are TGTGCCAGCAGCTTGGTAGGCGGAAGCAATCAGCCCCAGCATTTT. The chain uses TRBV5-5 and TRBJ1-5; no firm D call. The V gene's germline CDR1 is SGHKS and CDR2 YYEKEE (reference sequence). Trimming shortened V by 0 bases and J by 1 base, and 8 bases separated the two germline ends. CDR3 length: 15 amino acids.

V is TRBV19 and J is TRBJ1-6, with 7 bases matching TRBD1. The CDR3 extends over 15 amino acids. Germline V gene sequence: CDR1 LNHDA, CDR2 SQIVND (reference sequence). V lost 1 base to trimming and J lost 6 bases; unmatched junction nucleotides: 3. The CDR3 DNA reads as TGTGCCAGTAGTATAGTCGGGACAGTTAATTCACCCCTCCACTTT. It translates to CASSIVGTVNSPLHF.

CDR3: CASSIQGLGTGELFF. CDR3 in DNA: TGTGCCAGTAGTATCCAGGGGCTTGGCACCGGGGAGCTGTTTTTT. This chain joins TRBV19 and TRBJ2-2, with a tentative D call TRBD1 (6 bases). Deletions cut 3 bases from V and 4 bases from J, with 12 bases between. Germline CDR1 is LNHDA and CDR2 is SQIVND (reference sequence). The CDR3 covers 15 residues.

This chain uses TRBV5-1 with TRBJ2-7; D possibly corresponds to TRBD1 (6 bases). CDR1 and CDR2 (germline): SGHRS, YFSETQ. The CDR3 consists of 16 residues. V lost 0 bases to trimming and J lost 0 bases, with 13 bases between them. The CDR3 loop is CASSLAGQGSSYEQYF. Here the CDR3 DNA reads TGCGCCAGCAGCTTGGCCGGTCAGGGGAGCTCCTACGAGCAGTACTTC.

The chain uses TRBV6-5 and TRBJ2-1; 10 bases match TRBD1. Germline assignment: CDR1 MNHEY and CDR2 SVGAGI. The CDR3 consists of 14 residues. The V segment lost 5 bases and the J segment 6 bases; nucleotides outside the gene matches: 4. The CDR3 reads CASSSWTGGNEQFF. The CDR3 bases are TGTGCCAGCAGTAGTTGGACAGGGGGCAATGAGCAGTTCTTC.

The chain has TRBV7-9 and TRBJ2-7; 7 positions match TRBD1. V lost 1 base and J lost 2; bases outside the gene matches: 2. CDR1 is SEHNR and CDR2 is FQNEAQ in the germline V gene (reference sequence). The CDR3 is 14 residues long. CDR3 loop: CASSLGQGAYEQYF. As DNA, the CDR3 is TGTGCCAGCAGCTTAGGACAGGGAGCCTACGAGCAGTACTTC.

The chain uses TRBV7-6 and TRBJ1-1; D is ambiguous. CDR3 length equals 14 residues. V was pared by 2 bases and J by 4 bases, with 11 bases between. CDR1 is SGHVS, CDR2 FNYEAQ, per germline. CDR3 in DNA: TGTGCCAGCAGCTTATTTCCCCGGGGCACTGAAGCTTTCTTT. Translating it yields CASSLFPRGTEAFF.

The chain has TRBV6-5 and TRBJ1-5; D not resolved. Germline V gene data show CDR1 as MNHEY and CDR2 as SVGAGI. Trimming stripped 9 bases from V and 3 bases from J, with 12 bases between. The CDR3 length is 13 residues. The CDR3 sequence is CASGDAFNQPQHF. CDR3 bases: TGTGCCAGTGGAGACGCCTTCAATCAGCCCCAGCATTTT.

The chain couples TRBV5-1 to TRBJ2-3; 11 nucleotides align to TRBD1. The CDR3 spans 16 residues. J lost 4 bases, V lost 0 bases, and 4 bases had no gene match. CDR1 SGHRS and CDR2 YFSETQ come from the germline V gene. CDR3 DNA: TGCGCCAGCAGCTTGGCTGGACAGGGGGCCGCAGATACGCAGTATTTT. Protein sequence: CASSLAGQGAADTQYF.

V and J are TRBV27 and TRBJ2-1; D possibly corresponds to TRBD2 (6 bases). The CDR3 loop spans 15 amino acids. From germline, CDR1 is MNHEY and CDR2 SMNVEV (reference sequence). Deletions cut 5 bases from V and 4 bases from J, with 15 bases between. For the CDR3, the DNA is TGTGCCAGCAGTCAAAGTCTAGCGTTTTACAATGAGCAGTTCTTC. Protein: CASSQSLAFYNEQFF.

The chain recombines TRBV9 with TRBJ2-2; 7 nucleotides line up with TRBD1. This CDR3 has 16 amino acids. Germline CDR1 and CDR2: SGDLS and YYNGEE. J gave up 0 bases and V 2 bases, and 4 bases lay outside the gene matches. The CDR3 sequence is CASSVGTDANTGELFF. CDR3 nucleotides: TGTGCCAGCAGCGTTGGGACAGACGCGAACACCGGGGAGCTGTTTTTT.

The chain is built from TRBV6-2 or TRBV6-3 and TRBJ2-3; TRBD2 aligns across 13 bases. Germline V gene sequence: CDR1 MNHEY, CDR2 SVGEGT. The junction had 10 bases not matched to a gene; V was cut back by 0 bases and J by 1 base. The CDR3 loop spans 20 amino acids. This chain's CDR3 is CASSYSPGLAGRHRTDTQYF. CDR3 nucleotide sequence: TGTGCCAGCAGTTACTCACCGGGACTAGCGGGGCGCCACCGCACAGATACGCAGTATTTT.

This rearrangement joins TRBV7-6 to TRBJ2-2; 10 bases agree with TRBD2. This CDR3 has 15 amino acids. The V gene's germline CDR1 is SGHVS and CDR2 FNYEAQ. J was trimmed by 4 bases and V by 5 bases; bases with no gene match: 4. Here the CDR3 DNA reads TGTGCCAGCAGCCTTAGCGGGGGGCGCACCGGGGAGCTGTTTTTT. This encodes CASSLSGGRTGELFF.

The V call is TRBV5-5, the J call TRBJ2-7, with 7 nucleotides matching TRBD1. The CDR3 runs 14 residues. V shed 4 bases and J 3 bases; nucleotides not matched to a gene: 7. The germline CDR1 and CDR2 sequences are SGHKS and YYEKEE (reference sequence). The CDR3 DNA sequence: TGTGCCAGCAGCCCAGGACAGGAATACTACGAGCAGTACTTC. It encodes CASSPGQEYYEQYF. Using reference TRBV5-5 and TRBJ2-7 for the parts outside the CDR3, the full variable domain is DAGVTQSPTHLIKTRGQQVTLRCSPISGHKSVSWYQQVLGQGPQFIFQYYEKEERGRGNFPDRFSARQFPNYSSELNVNALLLGDSALYLCASSPGQEYYEQYFGPGTRLTVT.

The chain is built from TRBV4-2 and TRBJ2-7; TRBD2 might be the D (5 bases). The length of the CDR3 is 15 residues. V was pared by 4 bases and J by 2 bases, with 15 bases between. The germline V gene encodes CDR1 LGHNA and CDR2 YNFKEQ. The CDR3 DNA follows: TGTGCCAGCAGCCCCTCTGGAGGTAGTCCCTACGAGCAGTACTTC. Its protein product is CASSPSGGSPYEQYF.